The entry below describes one TCR beta chain. This CDR3 spans 13 amino acids. V was clipped by 5 bases and J by 5 bases, with 15 bases between them. From germline, CDR1 is DFQATT and CDR2 SNEGSKA (reference sequence). These data come from a study of regulatory T cells in long-lasting Graves disease. Via MiXCR, TCRdb re-called the reads, giving one row per CDR3 protein. Counted here are 600 to 950 distinct CDR3 sequences, around 60% occurring once; the ten biggest clones make up 20% to 25%. The TCR library was prepared using RNA isolated from PBMCs. The origin of this receptor is a female donor with Graves disease. The chain is built from TRBV20-1 and TRBJ2-5, with D possibly matching TRBD2 (6 bases). The sample was peripheral blood mononuclear cells (PBMCs), taken with antithyroid drug treatment, in newly diagnosed or persistent Graves disease (not recorded which). The CDR3 sequence is CSASRGAYETQYF. The CDR3 coding sequence is TGCAGTGCTTCACGCGGGGCGTATGAGACCCAGTACTTC.